The subject of this entry is one T cell receptor beta chain. This CDR3 comprises 13 residues. The ends were cut back, 2 bases at V and 4 bases at J, with 9 bases in the middle. Looked up from germline, CDR1 is SGHNT and CDR2 is YYREEE (reference sequence). Extracted RNA was reverse transcribed into cDNA, the sequencing template. Libraries were prepared by immunoSEQ multiplex PCR; TCRdb keeps only in-frame clonotypes and omits some of them. The sample holds about 200,000 clones; roughly two fifths are singletons and the top ten take just under 0.5%. This specimen belongs to a study of CD8+ T cells in alopecia areata. Treatment in this sample: oral pan-JAK inhibitor, 5-10 mg twice daily.

This chain uses TRBV5-4 with TRBJ1-1; no definite D call. This clonotype originated in a human donor with alopecia areata. The material was CD4+ T cells sorted from blood, obtained at approximately week 34, from a patient treated with tofacitinib. This CDR3 is CASSLGRATEAFF. Here the CDR3 DNA reads TGTGCCAGCAGCTTAGGACGGGCCACTGAAGCTTTCTTT. The entire variable domain, with the rest obtained from reference TRBV5-4 and TRBJ1-1, is as follows: ETGVTQSPTHLIKTRGQQVTLRCSSQSGHNTVSWYQQALGQGPQFIFQYYREEENGRGNFPPRFSGLQFPNYSSELNVNALELDDSALYLCASSLGRATEAFFGQGTRLTVV.